The next 7 T cell receptor beta chains were all read from a single sample in a study of T cells in Graves' hyperthyroidism and ophthalmopathy. The TCR beta CDR3 regions underwent amplification using RNA transcripts as the source. The HTBI primer set served for first-round RT-PCR of the TCR CDR3. TCRdb recomputed calls from the multiplex PCR reads with MiXCR, one row per CDR3 protein. The sample contains under 350,000 distinct CDR3 sequences, more than 15% of which appear only once. Sequencing used blood. The receptors originated from a woman aged 55 to 70 with Graves' ophthalmopathy.

This clonotype was detected ten times or more. The chain recombines TRBV29-1 with TRBJ2-7; a weak D match, TRBD1 (7 bases). This CDR3 spans 14 amino acids. The V end lost 1 base, the J end lost 7 bases, and 17 bases lay between the germline ends. Germline V lookup: CDR1 SQVTM, CDR2 ANQGSEA. CDR3: CSVEVYEGAGEQYF. The CDR3 nucleotides are TGCAGCGTTGAAGTGTATGAGGGGGCGGGGGAGCAGTACTTC.

This clonotype was seen many times. The genes are TRBV6-2 or TRBV6-3 and TRBJ1-2; D possibly corresponds to TRBD1 (5 bases). Trimming removed 6 bases at V and 7 bases at J, with 18 bases between. This CDR3 comprises 14 residues. CDR1 MNHEY and CDR2 SVGEGT come from the germline V gene. This CDR3 reads CASSTGLVFSGYTF. CDR3 in DNA: TGTGCCAGCAGCACGGGGCTCGTATTCAGTGGCTACACCTTC.

The J gene is TRBJ1-2, the V gene TRBV9; D is unresolved. Trimming took 0 bases from V and 4 from J, leaving 16 bases between them. CDR1 is SGDLS and CDR2 is YYNGEE in the germline V gene. The CDR3 contains 16 residues. CDR3 protein: CASSVGSGASSYGYTF. The CDR3 DNA follows: TGTGCCAGCAGCGTAGGATCAGGAGCATCTTCCTATGGCTACACCTTC.

This clonotype was counted many times. The V call is TRBV20-1, the J call TRBJ1-6; no clear D gene. The CDR3 has 14 residues. The germline CDR1 and CDR2 sequences are DFQATT and SNEGSKA (reference sequence). The V gene lost 3 bases and the J gene lost 10 bases, with 16 bases spanning the gap. This CDR3 is CSASRPQSGSPLHF. The CDR3 DNA reads as TGCAGTGCTAGTAGACCTCAAAGCGGCTCACCCCTCCACTTT.

This clonotype was detected ten times or more. The V and J genes are TRBV24-1 and TRBJ2-7; D call uncertain. Per the germline V gene, CDR1 is KGHDR and CDR2 is SFDVKD. V lost 3 bases to trimming and J lost 4 bases, with 9 bases between them. This CDR3 comprises 13 residues. The CDR3 protein is CATSDPPRYEQYF. The CDR3 region has the DNA TGTGCCACCAGTGATCCCCCCCGATACGAGCAGTACTTC.

This clonotype was seen ten or more times. V is TRBV2 and J is TRBJ2-2; D gene unclear. V was cut by 6 bases and J by 3 bases, with 14 bases left in between. The germline V gene has CDR1 SNHLY and CDR2 FYNNEI. The CDR3 runs to 15 residues. This CDR3 is CASSALVTYTGELFF. The CDR3 nucleotides read TGTGCCAGCAGCGCCCTTGTCACATACACCGGGGAGCTGTTTTTT.

This clonotype was seen repeatedly, ten times or more. The V and J genes are TRBV3-1 and TRBJ2-7, with TRBD1 matching 7 bases. This CDR3 contains 14 residues. J was trimmed by 2 bases and V by 1 base; bases with no gene match: 2. Germline V gives CDR1 LGHDT, CDR2 YNNKEL (reference sequence). CDR3 coding DNA: TGTGCCAGCAGCCAAGTCCAGGGGGCCTACGAGCAGTACTTC. Protein sequence: CASSQVQGAYEQYF.